This TCR beta chain emerged from a study of control samples from healthy donors and cancer patients. Clones were read by immunoSEQ multiplex PCR, and TCRdb kept only the in-frame ones, dropping some. This table holds around 150,000 clones, 70% to 90% found once. This CDR3 has 11 residues. The V and J ends lost 8 bases and 3 bases respectively, with 10 bases between them. The V gene's germline CDR1 is DFQATT and CDR2 SNEGSKA (reference sequence). The sequenced sample consisted of blood. The source is a man aged 25-45 years in good health. The chain is built from TRBV20-1 and TRBJ1-1; TRBD1 might be the D (5 bases). As DNA, the CDR3 is TGCAGTACCGCGGGGGACACTGAAGCTTTCTTT. Translated: CSTAGDTEAFF.